The T cell receptor beta chain described here comes from a study of blood T cell repertoires in COVID-19. Study at large: T cells, B-cell-depleted T cells, or PBMCs supplied cDNA or gDNA.

The CDR3 contains 16 residues. Trimming removed 3 bases from V and 6 bases from J; junction bases left unmatched: 7. The germline gives CDR1 MNHEY, CDR2 SMNVEV (reference sequence). In the original processing: Reference gene primer amplification gave nucleated cell count estimates. Profiled with immunoSEQ multiplex PCR; TCRdb holds only in-frame clones, not every one. V and J calls and clone size follow that table, whereas D and trimming were derived from the DNA. The data hold about 100,000 clones, with just over 90% observed a single time. The source is a man aged 45-65 years with active COVID-19. V is TRBV27 and J is TRBJ2-2; 10 nucleotides agree with TRBD2. Material for sequencing was peripheral blood. DNA of the CDR3: TGTGCCAGCAGTTTTTCCCCCCTAGCGGGAGCCGGGGAGCTGTTTTTT. The encoded protein is CASSFSPLAGAGELFF.